Following are 8 T cell receptor beta chains from one sample sequenced in a study of blood T cell repertoires in COVID-19. The assay was immunoSEQ multiplex PCR, and TCRdb's table has in-frame clones only and misses some. The sample carries more than 50,000 clones, 80% to 95% recorded once. Sequencing was done on a sample of peripheral blood. The receptor source for this set is a man at least 80 years old with acute or convalescent COVID-19.

In this sample, this clone turned up once. The chain links TRBV6-1 to TRBJ2-7; TRBD1 aligns across 7 bases. This CDR3 region has 11 residues. J gave up 12 bases and V 1 base, and 3 bases lay outside the gene matches. Germline V gene sequence: CDR1 MNHNS, CDR2 SASEGT. The CDR3 region has the DNA TGTGCCAGCAGTGAAGATGCAGGGGGGTACTTC. Protein: CASSEDAGGYF.

The chain employs TRBV3-1 (or the pseudogene TRBV3-2) and TRBJ2-5, with a tentative D call TRBD2 (6 bases). Trimming took 4 bases from V and 5 from J, leaving 23 bases between them. CDR1 is LGHDT, CDR2 YNNKEL, per germline (reference sequence). CDR3 size: 17 residues. The DNA of the CDR3 is TGTGCCAGCAGCCCCCCACCGGGACTTAAAGCCGGGGAGACCCAGTACTTC. Protein product: CASSPPPGLKAGETQYF.

The genes are TRBV25-1 and TRBJ1-1, with D perhaps matching TRBD1 (6 bases). Trimming removed 7 bases from V and 4 bases from J, with 25 bases in between. This CDR3 has 17 residues. Germline loops: CDR1 MGHDK, CDR2 SYGVNS. The CDR3 here is CASTKRERGGQSTEAFF. CDR3 DNA: TGTGCCAGCACCAAAAGGGAGCGGGGGGGGCAGAGCACTGAAGCTTTCTTT. Full variable domain (missing parts from reference TRBV25-1 and TRBJ1-1): EADIYQTPRYLVIGTGKKITLECSQTMGHDKMYWYQQDPGMELHLIHYSYGVNSTEKGDLSSESTVSRIRTEHFPLTLESARPSHTSQYLCASTKRERGGQSTEAFFGQGTRLTVV.

This chain uses TRBV7-8 with TRBJ1-6; 8 nucleotides align to TRBD1. The CDR3 sequence is 15 residues long. Trimming at V came to 5 bases and at J to 7 bases, leaving 7 bases not matched to a gene. Germline V gene lookup returns CDR1 SGHVS and CDR2 FQNEAQ. CDR3 sequence (DNA): TGTGCCAGCAGCCAGACGGACAGGGTGAATTCACCCCTCCACTTT. Translating it yields CASSQTDRVNSPLHF.

The chain employs TRBV11-3 and TRBJ2-7, with 7 nucleotides matching TRBD2. The CDR3 is made up of 16 amino acids. V lost 0 bases and J lost 4; bases outside the gene matches: 9. Germline loops: CDR1 SGHNT, CDR2 YENEEA. In DNA form, the CDR3 reads TGTGCCAGCAGCTTAGAAGGGTGGGAGGGGAGGTACGAGCAGTACTTC. This sequence encodes CASSLEGWEGRYEQYF.

The gene calls are TRBV6-2 or TRBV6-3 and TRBJ1-2; D might be TRBD1 (6 bases). The CDR3 consists of 12 residues. The germline V gene has CDR1 MNHEY and CDR2 SVGEGT. Between the trimmed V and J ends, which lost 5 bases and 7 bases, there was a span of 11 bases. CDR3 protein: CASSTGTFGYTF. The CDR3 nucleotides read TGTGCCAGCAGTACTGGGACATTTGGCTACACCTTC.

This rearrangement joins TRBV7-3 to TRBJ2-3; 12 bases map to TRBD2. Germline V gives CDR1 SGHTA, CDR2 FQGTGA. J was trimmed by 6 bases and V by 3 bases; bases with no gene match: 4. This CDR3 comprises 15 residues. The CDR3 protein is CASSFTSGGPDTQYF. In DNA, the CDR3 is TGTGCCAGCAGCTTTACTAGCGGGGGGCCGGATACGCAGTATTTT.

The J gene is TRBJ1-1, the V gene TRBV18; D is ambiguous. Trimming shortened V by 6 bases and J by 4 bases, and 12 bases separated the two germline ends. The length of the CDR3 is 13 residues. Germline CDR1 is KGHSH and CDR2 is LQKENI. CDR3 amino acids: CASSPMEGTEAFF. DNA of the CDR3: TGTGCCAGCTCCCCGATGGAGGGCACTGAAGCTTTCTTT.